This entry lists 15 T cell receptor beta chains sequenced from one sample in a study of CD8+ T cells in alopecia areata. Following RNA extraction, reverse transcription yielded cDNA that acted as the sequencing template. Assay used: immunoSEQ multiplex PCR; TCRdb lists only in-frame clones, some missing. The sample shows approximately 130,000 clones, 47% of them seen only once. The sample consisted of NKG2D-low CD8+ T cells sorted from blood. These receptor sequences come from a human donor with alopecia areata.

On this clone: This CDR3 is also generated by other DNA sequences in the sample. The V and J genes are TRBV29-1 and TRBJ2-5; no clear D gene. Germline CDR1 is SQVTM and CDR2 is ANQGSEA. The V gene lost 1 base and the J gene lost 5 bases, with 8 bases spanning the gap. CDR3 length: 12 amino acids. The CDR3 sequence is CSVEGAEETQYF. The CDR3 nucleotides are TGCAGCGTTGAAGGGGCGGAGGAGACCCAGTACTTC.

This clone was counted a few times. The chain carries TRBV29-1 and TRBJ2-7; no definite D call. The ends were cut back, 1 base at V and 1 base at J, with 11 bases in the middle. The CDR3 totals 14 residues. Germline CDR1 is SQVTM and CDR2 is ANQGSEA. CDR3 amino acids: CSVEVGGPSYEQYF. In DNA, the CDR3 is TGCAGCGTTGAAGTCGGTGGGCCATCCTACGAGCAGTACTTC.

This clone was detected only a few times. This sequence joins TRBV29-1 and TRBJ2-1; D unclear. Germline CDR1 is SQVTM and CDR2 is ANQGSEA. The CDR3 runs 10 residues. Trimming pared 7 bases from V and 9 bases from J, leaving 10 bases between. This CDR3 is CSAYYGEQFF. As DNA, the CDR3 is TGCAGCGCGTACTACGGTGAGCAGTTCTTC.

The CDR3 sequence is CASAAGYYGYTF. CDR3 in DNA: TGTGCTAGTGCCGCGGGGTACTATGGCTACACCTTC. The chain combines TRBV12-5 with TRBJ1-2; D not certain. V lost 7 bases and J 3 bases, leaving 9 bases between the germline ends. This CDR3 has 12 amino acids. Germline V gives CDR1 LGHNT, CDR2 FRNRAP.

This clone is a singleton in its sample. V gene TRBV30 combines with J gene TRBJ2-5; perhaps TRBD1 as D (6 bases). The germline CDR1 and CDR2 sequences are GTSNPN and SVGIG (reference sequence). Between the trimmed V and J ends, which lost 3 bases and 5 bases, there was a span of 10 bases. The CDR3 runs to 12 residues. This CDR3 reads CAWSRGPETQYF. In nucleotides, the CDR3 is TGTGCCTGGAGCAGGGGTCCGGAGACCCAGTACTTC.

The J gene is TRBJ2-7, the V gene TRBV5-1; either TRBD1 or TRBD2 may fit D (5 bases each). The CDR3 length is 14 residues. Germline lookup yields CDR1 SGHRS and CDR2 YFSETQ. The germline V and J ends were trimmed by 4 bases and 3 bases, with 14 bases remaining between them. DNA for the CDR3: TGCGCCAGCAGCCCCGCCGGGACGGACTACGAGCAGTACTTC. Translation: CASSPAGTDYEQYF.

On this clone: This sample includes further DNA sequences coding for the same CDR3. The CDR3 sequence is CASSLGPIYGYTF. The CDR3, as DNA: TGTGCCAGCAGTTTGGGACCGATCTATGGCTACACCTTC. The rearrangement joins TRBV27 to TRBJ1-2, with TRBD1 as a possible D gene (5 bases). The germline gives CDR1 MNHEY, CDR2 SMNVEV (reference sequence). CDR3 size: 13 residues. V gave up 3 bases and J gave up 4 bases, with 9 bases separating them.

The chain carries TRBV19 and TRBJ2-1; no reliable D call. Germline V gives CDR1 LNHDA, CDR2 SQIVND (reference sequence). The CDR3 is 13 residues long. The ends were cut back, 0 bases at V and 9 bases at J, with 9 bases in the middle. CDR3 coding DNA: TGTGCCAGTAGTATAGAAGCGAGAGTTGAGCAGTTCTTC. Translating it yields CASSIEARVEQFF.

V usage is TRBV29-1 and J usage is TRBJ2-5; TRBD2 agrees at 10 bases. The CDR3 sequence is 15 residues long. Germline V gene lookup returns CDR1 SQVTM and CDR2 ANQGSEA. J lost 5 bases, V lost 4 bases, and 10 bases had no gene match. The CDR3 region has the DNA TGCAGCGTTGGAGCTAGCGGGAGTATTGGGGAGACCCAGTACTTC. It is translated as CSVGASGSIGETQYF.

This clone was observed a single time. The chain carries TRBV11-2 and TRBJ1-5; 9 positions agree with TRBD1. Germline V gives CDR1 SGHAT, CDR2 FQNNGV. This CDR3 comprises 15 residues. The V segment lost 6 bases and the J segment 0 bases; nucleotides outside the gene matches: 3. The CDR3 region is CASRQGAYSNQPQHF. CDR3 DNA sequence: TGTGCCAGCAGACAGGGGGCTTATAGCAATCAGCCCCAGCATTTT.

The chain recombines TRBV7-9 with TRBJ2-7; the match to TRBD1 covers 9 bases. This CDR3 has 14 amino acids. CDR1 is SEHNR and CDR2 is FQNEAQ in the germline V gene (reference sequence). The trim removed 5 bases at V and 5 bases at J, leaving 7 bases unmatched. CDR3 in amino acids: CASSPRDRDHEQYF. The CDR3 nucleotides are TGTGCCAGCAGCCCCCGGGACAGGGATCACGAGCAGTACTTC.

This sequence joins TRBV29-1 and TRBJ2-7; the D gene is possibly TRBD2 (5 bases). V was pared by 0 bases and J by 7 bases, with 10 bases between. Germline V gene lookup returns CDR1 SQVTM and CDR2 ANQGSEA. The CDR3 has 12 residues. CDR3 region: CSVEDPWREQYF. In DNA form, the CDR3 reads TGCAGCGTTGAAGATCCGTGGAGGGAGCAGTACTTC.

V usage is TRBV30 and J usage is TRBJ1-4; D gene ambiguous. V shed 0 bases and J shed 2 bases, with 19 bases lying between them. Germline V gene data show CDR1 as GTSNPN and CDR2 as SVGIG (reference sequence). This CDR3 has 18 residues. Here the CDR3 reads CAWSVHVTLGDTNEKLFF. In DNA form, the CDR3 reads TGTGCCTGGAGTGTACATGTGACATTGGGCGACACTAATGAAAAACTGTTTTTT.

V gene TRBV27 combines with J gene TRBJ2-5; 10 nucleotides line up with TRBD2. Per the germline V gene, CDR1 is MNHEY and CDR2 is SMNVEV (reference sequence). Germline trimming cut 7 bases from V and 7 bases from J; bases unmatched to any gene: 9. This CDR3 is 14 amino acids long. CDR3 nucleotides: TGTGCCAGCAAGGGACTAGCGAGCGTGGGGACCCAGTACTTC. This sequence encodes CASKGLASVGTQYF.

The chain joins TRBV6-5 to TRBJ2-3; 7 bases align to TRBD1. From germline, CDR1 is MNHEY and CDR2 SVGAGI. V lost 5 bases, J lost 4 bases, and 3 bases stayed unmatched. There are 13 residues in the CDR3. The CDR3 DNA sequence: TGTGCCAGCAGTAAGACAGGGCCAGATACGCAGTATTTT. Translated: CASSKTGPDTQYF.